The 9 T cell receptor beta chains below were found in one sample sequenced in a study of molecular identifiers for immune sequencing clone quantification. From the PCR reads, TCRdb called clonotypes with MiXCR, one entry per CDR3 protein. The sample yields around 480,000 distinct CDR3 sequences, roughly 26% seen once. The sequenced material came from naive CD8+ T cells from blood, with Jurkat cell RNA spiked in. Subset defined: FACS-sorted CD8+CD4-CCR7+CD45RA+ naive T cells. These receptor sequences come from a human donor in good health. Some libraries in this study had Jurkat cell RNA spiked in.

This clonotype has just a few counts. Here the CDR3 DNA reads TGTGCCAGCCGCGAAGCGGGAGGGCCGAGTAATGAGCAGTTCTTC. Translation gives CASREAGGPSNEQFF. The genes are TRBV13 and TRBJ2-1; 10 bases agree with TRBD2. The CDR3 is 15 residues long. The junction had 11 bases not matched to a gene; V was cut back by 8 bases and J by 7 bases. Germline V gives CDR1 PRHDT, CDR2 FYEKMQ (reference sequence).

This clonotype was observed a few times. The chain has TRBV2 and TRBJ2-5; 8 bases fit TRBD2. The CDR3 extends over 14 amino acids. From germline, CDR1 is SNHLY and CDR2 FYNNEI. Trimming cost V 8 bases and J 2 bases; bases outside gene matches: 7. In DNA, the CDR3 is TGTGCCAGCCTTTCCGAGCGGGAGCAAGAGACCCAGTACTTC. Translating it yields CASLSEREQETQYF.

This clonotype has more than one count but fewer than ten. The V call is TRBV5-6, the J call TRBJ2-5; 10 bases agree with TRBD2. The CDR3 is 15 residues long. From germline, CDR1 is SGHDT and CDR2 YYEEEE. Germline trimming cut 0 bases from V and 4 bases from J; bases unmatched to any gene: 3. CDR3 region: CASSLDLAGVETQYF. The DNA of the CDR3 is TGTGCCAGCAGCTTGGACCTAGCGGGGGTAGAGACCCAGTACTTC.

About this clonotype itself: This may be a read error: a much more frequent sequence differs by one nucleotide. This chain links TRBV3-1 with TRBJ2-7; 11 bases are a match to TRBD2. The CDR3 runs 15 residues. In germline, CDR1 is LGHDT, CDR2 YNNKEL (reference sequence). The chain's CDR3 is CASGQPSGRPHEQYF. CDR3 nucleotides: TGTGCCAGCGGCCAACCTAGCGGGAGGCCCCACGAGCAGTACTTC.

Only one count was recorded for this clonotype. This may be a read error: a much more frequent sequence differs by one nucleotide. The V call is TRBV5-6, the J call TRBJ2-6; no firm D call. Germline V lookup: CDR1 SGHDT, CDR2 YYEEEE. The CDR3 is 17 residues long. Between the trimmed V and J ends, which lost 4 bases and 0 bases, there was a span of 14 bases. This chain's CDR3 is CASSRGRSLSGANVLTF. CDR3 DNA: TGTGCCAGCAGCCGTGGCAGGAGTCTCTCTGGGGCCAACGTCCTGACTTTC.

This clonotype was counted between two and nine times. The chain recombines TRBV11-2 with TRBJ2-1; 15 bases match TRBD2. V lost 5 bases to trimming and J lost 7 bases; unmatched junction nucleotides: 12. Germline CDR1 SGHAT, CDR2 FQNNGV. CDR3 length: 18 residues. CDR3 coding DNA: TGTGCCAGCAGCCCGTTAGAGGGACTAGCGGGGGGTATGAATGAGCAGTTCTTC. Its translation: CASSPLEGLAGGMNEQFF.

In its sample, this clonotype was seen once. At one boundary the junction diverges from the germline segment, which might be a read error. The chain carries TRBV11-2 and TRBJ2-6, with D perhaps TRBD1 (5 bases). The germline V gene has CDR1 SGHAT and CDR2 FQNNGV. The CDR3 extends over 13 amino acids. The CDR3 loop reads CASSLSGANVLNF. The CDR3 region has the DNA TGTGCCAGCAGCTTATCTGGGGCCAACGTCCTGAATTTC.

Only a few counts were recorded for this clonotype. The chain combines TRBV20-1 with TRBJ2-3; tentatively, D is TRBD1 (6 bases). Trimming stripped 6 bases from V and 2 bases from J, with 12 bases between. The CDR3 is 13 amino acids. Germline CDR1 DFQATT, CDR2 SNEGSKA (reference sequence). The CDR3 DNA sequence: TGCAGTGCAAGGACAGCTAACACAGATACGCAGTATTTT. Translated: CSARTANTDTQYF.

This clonotype appeared a few times. The chain employs TRBV30 and TRBJ2-1; no firm D call. The germline V gene encodes CDR1 GTSNPN and CDR2 SVGIG (reference sequence). CDR3 length: 11 residues. Trimming shortened V by 3 bases and J by 9 bases, and 9 bases separated the two germline ends. The CDR3 nucleotides are TGTGCCTGGAGCGATAGTGGTGAGCAGTTCTTC. Amino acids: CAWSDSGEQFF.